This entry features one TCR beta chain sequence. Its target is not known. This entry belongs to a study of neoadjuvant nivolumab and ipilimumab in lung cancer. Study-wide points: Higher pretherapy blood TCR richness went with higher resected-tumor richness. From pretherapy to surgery, tumor richness and clonality rose with dual therapy.

The CDR3 has 14 residues. Germline loops: CDR1 SQVTM, CDR2 ANQGSEA. Trimming stripped 7 bases from V and 6 bases from J, with 22 bases between. TCRdb keeps only in-frame clones here, not all; method: immunoSEQ multiplex PCR. The table lists over 45,000 clones, 75% to 90% of them singletons. This chain joins TRBV29-1 and TRBJ2-7; perhaps TRBD2 as D (6 bases). The receptor was isolated from an adult with non-small cell lung cancer. Some clones in this sample may be carry-over from other donors' samples. Specimen: blood, collected before neoadjuvant nivolumab, alone or with ipilimumab. The DNA for the CDR3 is TGCAGCGCTACCGATCTCGGGAGAGTAGGCGAGCAGTACTTC. Its protein is CSATDLGRVGEQYF.